This TCR beta chain was recovered during a study of blood T cells in healthy people across ages. This clonotype was counted a few times. Then a second PCR, running roughly 6 to 12 cycles, was carried out with a sample-barcoded 5' primer and a J-beta primer mix. TCRdb re-called the 5' RACE reads through MiXCR, storing one row per CDR3 protein. This table holds about 1.5 million distinct CDR3 sequences, about 42% found once. Germline lookup yields CDR1 SGHRS and CDR2 YFSETQ. This CDR3 is built from 15 residues. V was clipped by 4 bases and J by 0 bases, with 13 bases between them. The chain uses TRBV5-1 and TRBJ2-5, with a tentative D call TRBD1 (6 bases). This TCR was recovered from a woman under 30 in good health. The sample consisted of blood. The CDR3 DNA follows: TGCGCCAGCAGCGCCGTGACAGGTTACCAAGAGACCCAGTACTTC. Protein product: CASSAVTGYQETQYF.